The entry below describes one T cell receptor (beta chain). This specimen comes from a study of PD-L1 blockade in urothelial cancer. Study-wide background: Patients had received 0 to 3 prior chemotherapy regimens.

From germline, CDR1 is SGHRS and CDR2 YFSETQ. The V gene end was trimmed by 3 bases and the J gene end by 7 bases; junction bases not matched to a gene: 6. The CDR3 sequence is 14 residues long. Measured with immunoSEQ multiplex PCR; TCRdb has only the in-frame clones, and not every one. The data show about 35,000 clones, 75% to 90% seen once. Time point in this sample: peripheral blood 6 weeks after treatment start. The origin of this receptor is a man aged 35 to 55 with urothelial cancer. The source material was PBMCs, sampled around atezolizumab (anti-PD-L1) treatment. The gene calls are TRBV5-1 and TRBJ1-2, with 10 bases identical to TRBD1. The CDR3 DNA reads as TGCGCCAGCAGCTCCGGGACAGGGGAAAGTGGCTACACCTTC. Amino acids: CASSSGTGESGYTF.